This T cell receptor (beta chain) was found in a study of blood T cell repertoires in COVID-19. Turning to the study itself: Samples taken during acute and convalescent COVID-19 were collected in the United States, Italy and Spain. Sources were T cells, B-cell-depleted T cells, or PBMCs; the material itself was cDNA or gDNA.

CDR3 length: 15 residues. Trimming removed 2 bases from V and 2 bases from J, with 12 bases in between. Germline V CDR1 and CDR2: KGHSH, LQKENI. TCRdb's copy holds only in-frame clones and misses some; the assay was immunoSEQ multiplex PCR. The repertoire holds 200,000 to 250,000 clones, with 70% to 90% as singletons. This sequence joins TRBV18 and TRBJ1-2; D is uncertain. Sequencing was performed on peripheral blood. The receptor's source is a man aged 50-60 years with acute or convalescent COVID-19. The CDR3 reads CASSPAGPPNYGYTF. DNA for the CDR3: TGTGCCAGCTCACCAGCAGGTCCCCCGAACTATGGCTACACCTTC.